This record concerns one T cell receptor (beta chain) sequence. This CDR3 spans 12 amino acids. Germline values: CDR1 LNHDA, CDR2 SQIVND (reference sequence). After removal of 3 bases from V and 11 bases from J, the junction contained 6 bases not matched to a gene. The authors' processing: Reference gene primer amplification gave estimated nucleated cell counts. Measured with immunoSEQ multiplex PCR; TCRdb has only the in-frame clones, and not every one. V and J calls and clone size are copied from that table; D and trimming were computed from the DNA. The profile covers 100,000 to 120,000 clones, with roughly 79% appearing a single time and over 35% taken by the ten largest. The data stem from a study of blood T cell repertoires in COVID-19. Study background: Sites across the United States, Italy and Spain contributed samples from acute and convalescent COVID-19. T cells, B-cell-depleted T cells, or PBMCs provided the cDNA or gDNA that served as material.

The sequenced material came from peripheral blood. V gene TRBV19 combines with J gene TRBJ1-1; 7 bases align to TRBD1. The TCR was taken from an older man with acute or convalescent COVID-19. The CDR3 sequence is CASSIDGTVAFF. CDR3 in DNA: TGTGCCAGTAGTATTGATGGGACAGTGGCTTTCTTT.